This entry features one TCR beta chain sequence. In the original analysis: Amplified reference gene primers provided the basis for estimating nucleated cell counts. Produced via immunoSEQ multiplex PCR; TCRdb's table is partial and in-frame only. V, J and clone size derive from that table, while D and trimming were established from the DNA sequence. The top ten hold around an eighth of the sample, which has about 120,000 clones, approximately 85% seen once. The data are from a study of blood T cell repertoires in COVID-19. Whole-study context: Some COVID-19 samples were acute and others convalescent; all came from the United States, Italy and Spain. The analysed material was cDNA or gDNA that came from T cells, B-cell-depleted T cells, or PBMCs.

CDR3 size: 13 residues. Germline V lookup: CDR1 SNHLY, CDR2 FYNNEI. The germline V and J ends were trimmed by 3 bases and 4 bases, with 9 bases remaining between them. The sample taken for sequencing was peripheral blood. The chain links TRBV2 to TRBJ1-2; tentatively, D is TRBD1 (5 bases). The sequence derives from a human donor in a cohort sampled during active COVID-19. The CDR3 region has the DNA TGTGCCAGCAGTGACGGGGGTCGCTATGGCTACACCTTC. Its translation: CASSDGGRYGYTF. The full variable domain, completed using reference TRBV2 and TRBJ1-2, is EPEVTQTPSHQVTQMGQEVILRCVPISNHLYFYWYRQILGQKVEFLVSFYNNEISEKSEIFDDQFSVERPDGSNFTLKIRSTKLEDSAMYFCASSDGGRYGYTFGSGTRLTVV.